This T cell receptor beta chain was captured by sequencing in a study of blood T cell repertoires in COVID-19. Germline V gene sequence: CDR1 LNHDA, CDR2 SQIVND (reference sequence). The CDR3 totals 14 residues. V shed 6 bases and J shed 5 bases, with 14 bases lying between them. Repertoires were generated with immunoSEQ multiplex PCR, while TCRdb's copy carries only in-frame clones and drops some. Of fewer than 350,000 clones in the sample, around 85% were seen once. The sequence was obtained from a woman between 25 and 40 years old who had been exposed to COVID-19. J is TRBJ2-4 and V is TRBV19; D possibly corresponds to TRBD2 (7 bases). Sequencing used PBMCs or T cells enriched from blood (not recorded which). The CDR3 DNA reads as TGTGCCAGTAGAAACCGGGGGGCGGAAAACATTCAGTACTTC. Its protein is CASRNRGAENIQYF.